This entry is about one T cell receptor beta chain. This sample was taken from a study of control samples from healthy donors and cancer patients. Using immunoSEQ multiplex PCR, the repertoire was profiled, and TCRdb retains in-frame clones only, with some absent. This sample has around 120,000 clones, with around 89% found just once. The material sequenced was PBMCs. The clonotype comes from a woman between 45 and 60 years old with colorectal cancer.

The CDR3 DNA reads TGTGCCAGCTCACGGAGAACAGGGGGCTATGAGCAGTTCTTC. This gives the protein CASSRRTGGYEQFF. The chain joins TRBV18 to TRBJ2-1, with 9 bases fitting TRBD1. CDR1 and CDR2 from the germline V gene are KGHSH and LQKENI. This CDR3 comprises 14 residues. Trimming at V came to 4 bases and at J to 8 bases, leaving 6 bases not matched to a gene.